What follows is one T cell receptor (beta chain) and its context. This specimen belongs to a study of shared clonotypes between healthy human individuals. Study details: Plates per donor: three CD4 naive, three CD4 memory, two CD8 naive, one CD8 memory.

Clones were read by immunoSEQ multiplex PCR, and TCRdb kept only the in-frame ones, dropping some. Of 85,000 to 100,000 clones listed, approximately 75% are singletons. V lost 3 bases, J lost 2 bases, and 8 bases lay in between. The germline CDR1 and CDR2 sequences are MGHDK and SYGVNS. The CDR3 extends over 13 amino acids. The sequence derives from a man aged 25 to 40 in good health. J is TRBJ2-7 and V is TRBV25-1; possible D gene TRBD2, 6 bases. Sequenced input: memory CD8+ T cells sorted from blood. The subset is: CD45RO+ cells pooled with CCR7-negative TemRA cells. The CDR3 DNA follows: TGTGCCAGCAGTGACCCGGGGGCCTACGAGCAGTACTTC. This gives the protein CASSDPGAYEQYF.